This T cell receptor (beta chain) was captured by sequencing in a study of cytomegalovirus exposure and HLA in healthy donors. Study-level points and caveats: Several of the most significant clusters were apparently associated with common viral pathogens in a later analysis. Many donors shared some public TCRs, even though most TCR sequences were rare.

PCR employed 60 Vbeta and 13 Jbeta primers. Repertoires were generated with immunoSEQ multiplex PCR, while TCRdb's copy carries only in-frame clones and drops some. The repertoire holds roughly 110,000 clones, with over 60% as singletons. Regarding this clone: What it recognizes is unknown.

Germline V gives CDR1 SGHTA, CDR2 FQGNSA. Trimming cost V 4 bases and J 0 bases; bases outside gene matches: 5. This CDR3 has 15 residues. This chain links TRBV7-2 with TRBJ1-1; TRBD1 agrees at 7 bases. The sequenced material came from PBMCs. This receptor was identified in a woman in her fifties or sixties in good health and CMV-seropositive. The CDR3 DNA follows: TGTGCCAGCAGCTCCCTGGACAGGATGAACACTGAAGCTTTCTTT. Translated: CASSSLDRMNTEAFF. Looking up the rest from reference TRBV7-2 and TRBJ1-1 gives the full variable domain: GAGVSQSPSNKVTEKGKDVELRCDPISGHTALYWYRQSLGQGLEFLIYFQGNSAPDKSGLPSDRFSAERTGGSVSTLTIQRTQQEDSAVYLCASSSLDRMNTEAFFGQGTRLTVV.